Each of the 15 T cell receptor beta chains below was sequenced from the same sample in a study of blood T cells in healthy people across ages. The use of a sample-barcoded 5' primer and a J-beta primer mix characterized a second PCR of roughly 6 to 11 cycles. Each CDR3 protein is one row after TCRdb ran MiXCR on the 5' RACE reads. The sample contains approximately 790,000 distinct CDR3 sequences, roughly 60% of which appear only once. Sequenced input: blood. These receptor sequences come from a young man in good health.

This clonotype appeared once. The chain combines TRBV3-1 with TRBJ2-7, with TRBD2 matching over 7 bases. The J call could be wrong; TRBJ2-5 is a better fit for the DNA end. This CDR3 has 16 amino acids. The germline CDR1 and CDR2 sequences are LGHDT and YNNKEL (reference sequence). CDR3 residues: CASSQAGSGRGETQYF. CDR3 bases: TGTGCCAGCAGCCAAGCAGGCTCAGGGAGGGGAGAGACCCAGTACTTC.

About this clonotype: Relative to the germline gene, one junction end is altered; a read error may explain this. The chain couples TRBV6-5 to TRBJ2-1; no reliable D call. The DNA end is more similar to TRBJ2-7, so the J call may be wrong. CDR3 length equals 13 residues. Germline CDR1 and CDR2: MNHEY and SVGAGI. DNA of the CDR3: TGCGCCAGCAGTTACCCCGGACGGGACGAGCAGTACTTC. Its protein is CASSYPGRDEQYF.

The gene calls are TRBV18 and TRBJ1-2; 8 bases line up with TRBD1. The V and J ends lost 3 bases and 4 bases, in that order; junction bases with no gene match: 10. Per germline, CDR1 KGHSH and CDR2 LQKENI. The CDR3 length is 16 residues. This CDR3 reads CASSPRSQGAGYGYTF. CDR3 nucleotides: TGTGCCAGCTCACCTAGGTCCCAGGGGGCTGGCTATGGCTACACCTTC.

This clonotype was counted only a few times. J is TRBJ2-7 and V is TRBV6-2 or TRBV6-3; D ambiguous. V lost 5 bases and J lost 1, with 12 bases in between. Germline assignment: CDR1 MNHEY and CDR2 SVGEGT. The CDR3 contains 14 residues. CDR3 amino acids: CASSKQAGSYEQYF. As DNA, the CDR3 is TGTGCCAGCAGTAAGCAGGCTGGGTCCTACGAGCAGTACTTC.

In the case of this clonotype: The junction departs from the called germline gene at one end, perhaps through a read error. This chain uses TRBV6-5 with TRBJ2-7; 11 nucleotides align to TRBD2. The J call is uncertain, as TRBJ2-5 better fits the DNA end. The CDR3 totals 15 residues. The V gene's germline CDR1 is MNHEY and CDR2 SVGAGI. In nucleotides, the CDR3 is TGTGTCAGCACCAGGGGACTAGCGGAAAAAGAGACCCAGTACTTC. Amino acids: CVSTRGLAEKETQYF.

The chain couples TRBV9 to TRBJ2-3; 12 nucleotides line up with TRBD2. The V gene end was trimmed by 1 base and the J gene end by 0 bases; junction bases not matched to a gene: 9. The CDR3 spans 19 residues. Germline loops: CDR1 SGDLS, CDR2 YYNGEE. CDR3 bases: TGTGCCAGCAGCGTAACACCCACAGGACTAGCGGGGAGCACAGATACGCAGTATTTT. This gives the protein CASSVTPTGLAGSTDTQYF. Together with reference TRBV9 and TRBJ2-3, the CDR3 gives the full variable domain: DSGVTQTPKHLITATGQRVTLRCSPRSGDLSVYWYQQSLDQGLQFLIQYYNGEERAKGNILERFSAQQFPDLHSELNLSSLELGDSALYFCASSVTPTGLAGSTDTQYFGPGTRLTVL.

This chain uses TRBV2 with TRBJ2-7; D may be TRBD1 (5 bases). CDR3 length: 14 residues. The germline gives CDR1 SNHLY, CDR2 FYNNEI. With 6 bases removed from V and 1 base from J, the gap between germline ends came to 13 bases. CDR3 in amino acids: CASRLQDLSYEQYF. The DNA of the CDR3 is TGTGCCAGCAGACTACAGGATTTATCCTACGAGCAGTACTTC.

A few counts support this clonotype. J is TRBJ2-3 and V is TRBV9; 9 bases match TRBD2. CDR3 length equals 16 residues. CDR1 and CDR2 from the germline V gene are SGDLS and YYNGEE. The V segment lost 4 bases and the J segment 3 bases; nucleotides outside the gene matches: 9. CDR3 amino acids: CASSSSGLAGTDTQYF. CDR3 sequence (DNA): TGTGCCAGCAGCTCCTCGGGGCTAGCGGGGACAGATACGCAGTATTTT.

The chain recombines TRBV7-2 with TRBJ2-7; D might be TRBD1 (6 bases). V shed 4 bases and J shed 2 bases, with 12 bases lying between them. The V gene's germline CDR1 is SGHTA and CDR2 FQGNSA. The CDR3 consists of 14 residues. The DNA of the CDR3 is TGTGCCAGCAGCTCTAACCGGGACACCTACGAGCAGTACTTC. Its translation is CASSSNRDTYEQYF.

The table lists this clonotype with a count of one. This chain uses TRBV20-1 with TRBJ2-3, with D perhaps matching TRBD2 (6 bases). The CDR3 sequence is 13 residues long. Germline-derived CDR1 and CDR2 are DFQATT and SNEGSKA (reference sequence). Trimming took off 3 bases at V and 2 bases at J, with 9 bases between the two ends. CDR3 sequence (DNA): TGCAGTGCTAGTGGGGACTTCACAGATACGCAGTATTTT. Amino acid sequence: CSASGDFTDTQYF.

This clonotype occurred a few times. This chain links TRBV6-1 with TRBJ2-1; D possibly corresponds to TRBD2 (6 bases). CDR3 length: 14 residues. Germline CDR1 is MNHNS and CDR2 is SASEGT. Trimming shortened V by 6 bases and J by 1 base, and 10 bases separated the two germline ends. The DNA for the CDR3 is TGTGCCAGCAGACTCGGGGGTTCCTACAATGAGCAGTTCTTC. Translation gives CASRLGGSYNEQFF.

This clonotype was observed a few times. The J gene is TRBJ2-7, the V gene TRBV12-3 or TRBV12-4; D is unresolved. Trimming stripped 2 bases from V and 6 bases from J, with 11 bases between. The CDR3 totals 13 residues. The CDR3 DNA reads TGTGCCAGCAGTTTATCAGGTCCCGGCGAGCAGTACTTC. Protein sequence: CASSLSGPGEQYF.

This rearrangement joins TRBV27 to TRBJ1-5; no firm D call. The V end was cut by 3 bases, the J end by 6 bases, with 9 bases between. Germline CDR1 and CDR2: MNHEY and SMNVEV (reference sequence). There are 13 residues in the CDR3. The CDR3 reads CASSFRSAQPQHF. The DNA of the CDR3 is TGTGCCAGCAGTTTCCGTTCAGCTCAGCCCCAGCATTTT.

The V call is TRBV10-3, the J call TRBJ2-1; tentatively, D is TRBD1 or TRBD2 (5 bases each). CDR1 is ENHRY, CDR2 SYGVKD, per germline. Between the trimmed V and J ends, which lost 10 bases and 6 bases, there was a span of 16 bases. The CDR3 spans 13 residues. CDR3 in amino acids: CATFGTRSNEQFF. In nucleotides, the CDR3 is TGTGCCACCTTTGGGACCCGGAGCAATGAGCAGTTCTTC.

The CDR3 sequence is CASSLTRRQFF. CDR3 in DNA: TGTGCCAGCAGCTTGACTCGGAGGCAGTTCTTC. The chain employs TRBV5-6 and TRBJ2-1; D gene unclear. The CDR3 has 11 amino acids. Germline CDR1 reads SGHDT; CDR2 reads YYEEEE. The V end was cut by 1 base, the J end by 12 bases, with 8 bases between.